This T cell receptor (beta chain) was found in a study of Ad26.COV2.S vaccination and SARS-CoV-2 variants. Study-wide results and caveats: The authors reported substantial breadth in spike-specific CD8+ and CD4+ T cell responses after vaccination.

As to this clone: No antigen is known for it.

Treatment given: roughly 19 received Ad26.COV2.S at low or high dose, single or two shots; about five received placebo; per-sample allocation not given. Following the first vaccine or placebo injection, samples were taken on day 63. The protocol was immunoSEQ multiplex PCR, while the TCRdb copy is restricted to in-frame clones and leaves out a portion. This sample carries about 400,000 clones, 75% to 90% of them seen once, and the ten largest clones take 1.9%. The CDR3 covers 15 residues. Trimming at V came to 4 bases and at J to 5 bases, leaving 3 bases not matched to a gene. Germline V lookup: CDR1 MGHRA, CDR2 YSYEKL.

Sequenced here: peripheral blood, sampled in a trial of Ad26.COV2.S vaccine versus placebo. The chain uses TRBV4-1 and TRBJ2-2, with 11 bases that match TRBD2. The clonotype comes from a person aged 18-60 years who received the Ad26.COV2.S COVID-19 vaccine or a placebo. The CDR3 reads CASSPLAGGTGELFF. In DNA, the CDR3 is TGCGCCAGCAGCCCCCTAGCGGGAGGAACCGGGGAGCTGTTTTTT.